Sequencing of this TCR beta chain was carried out in a study of blood T cell repertoires in COVID-19. Study in general: T cells, B-cell-depleted T cells, or PBMCs provided the cDNA or gDNA that served as material.

From germline, CDR1 is SNHLY and CDR2 FYNNEI. There are 12 residues in the CDR3. V was clipped by 8 bases and J by 7 bases, with 12 bases between them. In the authors' workflow: From reference gene primer amplification, estimates of nucleated cell counts were derived. Profiled with immunoSEQ multiplex PCR; TCRdb holds only in-frame clones, not every one. V and J calls and clone size are those listed in that table; D and trimming were worked out from the DNA. Among tens of thousands of clones listed, roughly nine tenths were seen once. The source is a man in his sixties or seventies with active or convalescent COVID-19. What was sequenced was peripheral blood. This rearrangement joins TRBV2 to TRBJ1-3; no definite D call. CDR3 nucleotides: TGTGCCAGCTATGAACTTGGTAACACCATATATTTT. It translates to CASYELGNTIYF.